The 17 T cell receptor beta chains reported below all come from one sample, sequenced in a study of T cell responses to AZD1222 COVID-19 vaccine. Generated by immunoSEQ multiplex PCR, the TCRdb table keeps only in-frame clones and is missing some. The sample comprises about 150,000 clones, approximately 90% of which are singletons, and about 1.9% rests with the top ten. The starting material was peripheral blood, obtained 28 days after the second AZD1222 dose. Receptor source: an adult who received the AZD1222 COVID-19 vaccine.

J is TRBJ2-2 and V is TRBV7-3; D unclear. V was cut by 4 bases and J by 7 bases, with 10 bases left in between. Germline CDR1 is SGHTA and CDR2 is FQGTGA. The CDR3 is 13 amino acids. The chain's CDR3 is CASSSTSDGELFF. CDR3 DNA: TGTGCCAGCAGCTCCACGTCGGACGGGGAGCTGTTTTTT.

The chain combines TRBV29-1 with TRBJ1-1; D not certain. V dropped 3 bases and J dropped 0 bases, with 5 bases sitting between them. The germline CDR1 and CDR2 sequences are SQVTM and ANQGSEA. The CDR3 extends over 12 amino acids. As DNA, the CDR3 is TGCAGCGTTGACGAGGTGAACACTGAAGCTTTCTTT. This translates into CSVDEVNTEAFF.

The CDR3 sequence: CASKGQHYEQYF. CDR3 DNA: TGTGCCAGCAAGGGGCAGCACTACGAGCAGTACTTC. The rearrangement links TRBV12-3 or TRBV12-4 to TRBJ2-7; TRBD1 is a possible D gene (5 bases). The CDR3 loop spans 12 amino acids. V was cut by 7 bases and J by 3 bases, with 10 bases left in between.

The gene calls are TRBV7-9 and TRBJ1-1; D remains ambiguous. CDR1 is SEHNR, CDR2 FQNEAQ, per germline (reference sequence). Trimming took 4 bases from V and 0 from J, leaving 15 bases between them. The CDR3 is 16 amino acids. CDR3 sequence reads: CASSSSFYVMNTEAFF. DNA of the CDR3: TGTGCCAGCAGCTCAAGTTTCTACGTAATGAACACTGAAGCTTTCTTT.

The rearrangement joins TRBV5-1 to TRBJ2-6; 7 bases line up with TRBD1. CDR1 is SGHRS and CDR2 is YFSETQ in the germline V gene. The CDR3 is made up of 17 amino acids. Trimming took 4 bases from V and 0 from J; bases not matched to a gene: 7. The CDR3 DNA follows: TGCGCCAGCAGCATAGGGACAGCGCTCTCTGGGGCCAACGTCCTGACTTTC. Residues: CASSIGTALSGANVLTF.

The V and J genes are TRBV5-1 and TRBJ1-4; D might be TRBD1 (6 bases). The CDR3 is made up of 15 amino acids. CDR1 is SGHRS and CDR2 is YFSETQ in the germline V gene. Trimming stripped 4 bases from V and 6 bases from J, with 16 bases between. CDR3 sequence: CASSPGEGNYEKLFF. The CDR3 DNA follows: TGCGCCAGCAGCCCAGGGGAGGGAAACTATGAAAAACTGTTTTTT.

The chain links TRBV19 to TRBJ2-1; TRBD2 matches 8 bases. There are 14 residues in the CDR3. J lost 4 bases, V lost 4 bases, and 3 bases had no gene match. In germline, CDR1 is LNHDA, CDR2 SQIVND (reference sequence). CDR3 DNA: TGTGCCAGTAGTAGGGGGACTAGATACAATGAGCAGTTCTTC. Amino acid sequence: CASSRGTRYNEQFF.

The chain links TRBV9 to TRBJ2-2; D not resolved. Germline V lookup: CDR1 SGDLS, CDR2 YYNGEE. The germline V and J ends were trimmed by 0 bases and 4 bases, with 4 bases remaining between them. The CDR3 extends over 13 amino acids. CDR3 sequence reads: CASSVELTGELFF. CDR3 in DNA: TGTGCCAGCAGCGTAGAACTCACCGGGGAGCTGTTTTTT.

This chain joins TRBV29-1 and TRBJ1-1; 7 bases are shared with TRBD1. The CDR3 runs 13 residues. The V gene end was trimmed by 7 bases and the J gene end by 1 base; junction bases not matched to a gene: 6. The germline V gene has CDR1 SQVTM and CDR2 ANQGSEA. The DNA of the CDR3 is TGCAGCGGCGGGACAGCAGCGAACACTGAAGCTTTCTTT. It yields the protein CSGGTAANTEAFF.

In its sample, this clone was seen a few times. V usage is TRBV11-1 and J usage is TRBJ1-1; TRBD1 aligns across 11 bases. The CDR3 contains 15 residues. Germline V CDR1 and CDR2: SGHAT, FQDESV (reference sequence). Trimming removed 5 bases from V and 7 bases from J; junction bases left unmatched: 9. The CDR3 reads CASSARTGGDFEAFF. Here the CDR3 DNA reads TGTGCCAGCAGCGCTAGGACAGGGGGCGACTTTGAAGCTTTCTTT. The full variable domain, its missing parts supplied by reference TRBV11-1 and TRBJ1-1, is EAEVAQSPRYKITEKSQAVAFWCDPISGHATLYWYRQILGQGPELLVQFQDESVVDDSQLPKDRFSAERLKGVDSTLKIQPAELGDSAMYLCASSARTGGDFEAFFGQGTRLTVV.

V is TRBV7-9 and J is TRBJ2-7; 7 nucleotides align to TRBD1. The V gene's germline CDR1 is SEHNR and CDR2 FQNEAQ (reference sequence). The CDR3 has 12 amino acids. Unmatched junction bases numbered 3, after V lost 6 bases and J lost 4 bases. The CDR3 coding sequence is TGTGCCAGCAGTTCACAGGGGTACGAGCAGTACTTC. This encodes CASSSQGYEQYF.

The chain combines TRBV5-8 with TRBJ1-6; D call uncertain. The CDR3 length is 15 residues. Germline values: CDR1 SGHTS, CDR2 YDEGEE. With 4 bases removed from V and 6 bases from J, the gap between germline ends came to 14 bases. CDR3 sequence (DNA): TGTGCCAGCAGCCCCCTTGTGGGGTTTAATTCACCCCTCCACTTT. Translated: CASSPLVGFNSPLHF. Full variable domain (missing parts from reference TRBV5-8 and TRBJ1-6): EAGVTQSPTHLIKTRGQQATLRCSPISGHTSVYWYQQALGLGLQFLLWYDEGEERNRGNFPPRFSGRQFPNYSSELNVNALELEDSALYLCASSPLVGFNSPLHFGNGTRLTVT.

The V call is TRBV2, the J call TRBJ1-5; weak D call: TRBD1 (5 bases). The germline gives CDR1 SNHLY, CDR2 FYNNEI. V shed 7 bases and J shed 5 bases, with 9 bases lying between them. The CDR3 extends over 12 amino acids. The CDR3 loop reads CASTQGDQPQHF. The CDR3 DNA reads as TGTGCCAGCACGCAGGGAGATCAGCCCCAGCATTTT.

V is TRBV7-9 and J is TRBJ1-5; D unresolved. Germline loops: CDR1 SEHNR, CDR2 FQNEAQ (reference sequence). The V end lost 5 bases, the J end lost 5 bases, and 16 bases lay between the germline ends. This CDR3 is 15 amino acids long. CDR3 loop: CASSPGDPRYQPQHF. The CDR3 nucleotides are TGTGCCAGCAGCCCCGGAGACCCCAGATATCAGCCCCAGCATTTT.

V is TRBV6-5 and J is TRBJ1-5, with D perhaps TRBD1 (6 bases). Germline values: CDR1 MNHEY, CDR2 SVGAGI. V lost 6 bases, J lost 2 bases, and 11 bases lay in between. The CDR3 runs 14 residues. The CDR3 nucleotides read TGTGCCAGCAGATCCGCAGGGGGCAATCAGCCCCAGCATTTT. Translating it yields CASRSAGGNQPQHF.

This sequence joins TRBV19 and TRBJ1-2; D possibly corresponds to TRBD1 (5 bases). Germline-derived CDR1 and CDR2 are LNHDA and SQIVND (reference sequence). V was shortened by 4 bases and J by 3 bases, with 6 bases between the two germline ends. This CDR3 region has 12 residues. The DNA for the CDR3 is TGTGCCAGTAGTAGGGGCGACTATGGCTACACCTTC. It codes for CASSRGDYGYTF.

V gene TRBV6-5 combines with J gene TRBJ2-7, with 7 bases fitting TRBD1. The V and J ends lost 5 bases and 5 bases, in that order; junction bases with no gene match: 9. The CDR3 covers 14 residues. Germline assignment: CDR1 MNHEY and CDR2 SVGAGI. As DNA, the CDR3 is TGTGCCAGCAGTCACCCCGGGACAGCCCACGAGCAGTACTTC. This codes for CASSHPGTAHEQYF.